This entry is about one TCR beta chain. The data belong to a study of identical twins. There were only healthy Caucasians among the donors. TCRdb redid the calling of the 5' RACE reads with MiXCR, one entry per CDR3 protein. This sample yields fewer than 500,000 distinct CDR3 sequences, of which 20% to 25% are seen a single time; roughly 3% belongs to the top ten. The sample was also linked to a second study, of T cells expressing NK-cell markers.

The sequence was collected from a woman aged 18-29 years in good health. Sequenced sample: CD4+ T cells sorted from blood.

The CDR3 DNA sequence: TGCGCCAGCAGCAGTGGACAGGGGGACCAAGAGACCCAGTACTTC. It codes for CASSSGQGDQETQYF. The gene calls are TRBV5-1 and TRBJ2-5, with 10 nucleotides matching TRBD1. V gave up 4 bases and J gave up 0 bases; unmatched junction bases: 3. This CDR3 has 15 residues. Germline CDR1 is SGHRS and CDR2 is YFSETQ.